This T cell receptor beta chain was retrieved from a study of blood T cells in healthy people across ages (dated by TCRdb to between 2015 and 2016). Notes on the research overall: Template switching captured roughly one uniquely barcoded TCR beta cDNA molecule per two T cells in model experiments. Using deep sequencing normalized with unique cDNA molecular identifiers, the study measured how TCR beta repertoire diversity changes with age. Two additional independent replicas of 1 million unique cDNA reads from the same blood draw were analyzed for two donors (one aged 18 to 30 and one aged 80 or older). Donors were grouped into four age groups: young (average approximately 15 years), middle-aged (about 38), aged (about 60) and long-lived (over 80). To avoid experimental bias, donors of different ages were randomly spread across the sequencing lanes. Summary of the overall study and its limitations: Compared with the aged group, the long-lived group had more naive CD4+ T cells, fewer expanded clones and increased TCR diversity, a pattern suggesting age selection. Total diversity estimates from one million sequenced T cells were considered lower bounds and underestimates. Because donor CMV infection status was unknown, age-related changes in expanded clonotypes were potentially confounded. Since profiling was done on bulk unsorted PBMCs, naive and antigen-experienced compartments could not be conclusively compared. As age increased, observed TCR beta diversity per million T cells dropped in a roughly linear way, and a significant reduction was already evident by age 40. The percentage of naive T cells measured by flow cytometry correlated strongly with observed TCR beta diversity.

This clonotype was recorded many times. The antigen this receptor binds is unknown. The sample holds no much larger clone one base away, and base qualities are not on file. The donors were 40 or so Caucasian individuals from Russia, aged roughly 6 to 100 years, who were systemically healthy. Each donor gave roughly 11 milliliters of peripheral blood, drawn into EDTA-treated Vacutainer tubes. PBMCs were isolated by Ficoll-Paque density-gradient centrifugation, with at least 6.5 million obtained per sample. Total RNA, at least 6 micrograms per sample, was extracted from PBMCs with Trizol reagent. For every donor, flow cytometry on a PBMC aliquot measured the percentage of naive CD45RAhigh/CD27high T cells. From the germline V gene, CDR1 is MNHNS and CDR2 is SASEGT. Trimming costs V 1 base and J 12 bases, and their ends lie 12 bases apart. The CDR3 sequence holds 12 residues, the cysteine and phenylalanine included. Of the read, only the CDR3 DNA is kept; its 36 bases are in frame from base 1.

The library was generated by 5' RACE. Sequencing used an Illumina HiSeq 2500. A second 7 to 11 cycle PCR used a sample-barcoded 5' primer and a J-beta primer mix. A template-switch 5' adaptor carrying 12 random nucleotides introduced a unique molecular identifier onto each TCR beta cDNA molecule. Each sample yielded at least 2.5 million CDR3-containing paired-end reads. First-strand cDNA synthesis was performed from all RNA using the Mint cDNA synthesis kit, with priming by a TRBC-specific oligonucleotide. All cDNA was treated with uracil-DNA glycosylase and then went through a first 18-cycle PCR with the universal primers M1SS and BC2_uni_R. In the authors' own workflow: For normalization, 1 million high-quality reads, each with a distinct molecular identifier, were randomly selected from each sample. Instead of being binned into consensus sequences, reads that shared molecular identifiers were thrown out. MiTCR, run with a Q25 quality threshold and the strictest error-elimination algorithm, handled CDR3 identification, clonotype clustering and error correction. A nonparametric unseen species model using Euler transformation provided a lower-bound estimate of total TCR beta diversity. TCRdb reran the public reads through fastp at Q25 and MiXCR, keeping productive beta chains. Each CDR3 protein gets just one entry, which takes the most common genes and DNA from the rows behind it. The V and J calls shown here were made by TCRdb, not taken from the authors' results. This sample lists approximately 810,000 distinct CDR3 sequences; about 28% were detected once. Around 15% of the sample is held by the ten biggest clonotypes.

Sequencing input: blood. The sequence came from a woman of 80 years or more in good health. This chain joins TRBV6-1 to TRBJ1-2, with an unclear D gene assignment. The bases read TGTGCCAGCAGTGAAGTAGGGTTGGAAAACACCTTC. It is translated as CASSEVGLENTF.